Reported below is one TCR beta chain. Antigen: not known. These data come from a study of type 1 and type 2 diabetes patients. Study in general: From PBMCs, CD4+ and CD8+ T cells were isolated by magnetic microbeads. A total of 15 million to 20 million paired-end reads came from the whole study.

Study-level findings and limits: Type 2 diabetes and control samples shared highly correlated V and J usage, averaging around 0.97. Some T1D-only expanded clones might appear in more T2D or control samples.

Genomic DNA was the PCR template. The TCR beta CDR3 region was amplified using 30 forward and 13 reverse primers. MiXCR was run by TCRdb on the multiplex PCR reads, yielding one entry per CDR3 protein. The data contain about 250,000 distinct CDR3 sequences, around 47% of them singletons. The ends were cut back, 1 base at V and 4 bases at J, with 20 bases in the middle. This CDR3 is 17 amino acids long. Looked up from germline, CDR1 is SGHAT and CDR2 is FQNNGV. The TCR sequence derives from a man aged 18 to 29 with type 2 diabetes. The specimen sequenced was peripheral blood mononuclear cells (PBMCs). The gene calls are TRBV11-2 and TRBJ2-7; tentative D call: TRBD2 (6 bases). In nucleotides, the CDR3 is TGTGCCAGCAGCTTAGCTTCGGGACTGTGGAATGGTTACGAGCAGTACTTC. Amino acids: CASSLASGLWNGYEQYF. Variable domain in full (rest from reference TRBV11-2 and TRBJ2-7): EAGVAQSPRYKIIEKRQSVAFWCNPISGHATLYWYQQILGQGPKLLIQFQNNGVVDDSQLPKDRFSAERLKGVDSTLKIQPAKLEDSAVYLCASSLASGLWNGYEQYFGPGTRLTVT.